One and the same sample provided the 8 T cell receptor beta chains below, sequenced in a study of shared clonotypes between healthy human individuals. The protocol was immunoSEQ multiplex PCR, while the TCRdb copy is restricted to in-frame clones and leaves out a portion. Seen here are 1,500,000 or so clones, 97% to 99% observed once, and the top ten hold approximately 0.38%. Sequenced sample: naive CD4+ T cells sorted from blood. Subset noted: CD45RA+ positively selected. These receptors were obtained from a young man in good health.

The count of this clone is one. This chain connects TRBV7-2 to TRBJ1-1; 9 positions match TRBD1. This CDR3 has 14 amino acids. The V and J ends lost 5 bases and 3 bases, in that order; junction bases with no gene match: 4. Germline CDR1 SGHTA, CDR2 FQGNSA. Here the CDR3 reads CASSRTGVDTEAFF. The CDR3 coding sequence is TGTGCCAGCAGCCGGACAGGGGTTGACACTGAAGCTTTCTTT.

CDR3 sequence: CASSLVQRASTDTQYF. The CDR3 region has the DNA TGTGCCAGCAGCTTGGTCCAGCGAGCTAGCACAGATACGCAGTATTTT. This chain uses TRBV5-4 with TRBJ2-3; D uncertain. V lost 0 bases to trimming and J lost 0 bases, with 11 bases between them. CDR3 length: 16 amino acids. CDR1 is SGHNT and CDR2 is YYREEE in the germline V gene (reference sequence).

The rearrangement links TRBV5-1 to TRBJ2-3; perhaps TRBD1 as D (6 bases). The CDR3 is made up of 17 amino acids. CDR1 and CDR2 (germline): SGHRS, YFSETQ. Between the trimmed V and J ends, which lost 3 bases and 0 bases, there was a span of 17 bases. CDR3 in DNA: TGCGCCAGCAGCTCCACAGCCAGGGGCTTCAGCACAGATACGCAGTATTTT. Its protein is CASSSTARGFSTDTQYF.

This chain joins TRBV7-7 and TRBJ2-5; the D gene is possibly TRBD2 (6 bases). Germline V gives CDR1 SSHAT, CDR2 FNYEAQ (reference sequence). V was cut by 1 base and J by 5 bases, with 17 bases left in between. CDR3 length: 16 residues. As DNA, the CDR3 is TGTGCCAGCAGCTTAGGACTAGGAGGAATGGGGGAGACCCAGTACTTC. It is translated as CASSLGLGGMGETQYF.

The CDR3 protein is CASAGTAISYEQYF. CDR3 bases: TGTGCCAGTGCCGGGACGGCAATCTCCTACGAGCAGTACTTC. J is TRBJ2-7 and V is TRBV19; D tentatively fits TRBD1 or TRBD2 (5 bases each). The ends were cut back, 8 bases at V and 0 bases at J, with 14 bases in the middle. The CDR3 runs 14 residues. Germline CDR1 reads LNHDA; CDR2 reads SQIVND (reference sequence).

This rearrangement joins TRBV5-1 to TRBJ2-2; D is possibly TRBD1 or TRBD2 (7 bases each). Germline lookup yields CDR1 SGHRS and CDR2 YFSETQ. The germline V and J ends were trimmed by 4 bases and 4 bases, with 11 bases remaining between them. The CDR3 has 14 residues. In nucleotides, the CDR3 is TGCGCCAGCAGCCCCAGGGGGGGCACCGGGGAGCTGTTTTTT. The encoded protein is CASSPRGGTGELFF.

This clone was seen only once. The chain is built from TRBV2 and TRBJ1-2; possibly TRBD1 for D (6 bases). Per the germline V gene, CDR1 is SNHLY and CDR2 is FYNNEI. V lost 7 bases, J lost 0 bases, and 12 bases lay in between. The CDR3 is made up of 14 amino acids. CDR3 coding DNA: TGTGCCAGCACCCGGACAGTTTCTAACTATGGCTACACCTTC. Translated: CASTRTVSNYGYTF.

Of note for this clone: Compared with germline, one end of the junction differs, possibly owing to a read error. The chain uses TRBV5-1 and TRBJ2-1; D is ambiguous. Germline V gene data show CDR1 as SGHRS and CDR2 as YFSETQ. This CDR3 spans 14 amino acids. This chain's CDR3 is CASRLDPASNEQFF. Written as DNA, the CDR3 is TGCGCCAGCAGATTGGACCCCGCCAGCAATGAGCAGTTCTTC.